This is a list of T cell receptor beta chains from one sample in a study of neoadjuvant anti-PD-1 for oral cavity cancer. Sequencing was performed with immunoSEQ multiplex PCR; in TCRdb, only in-frame clones are kept and a portion is missing. The sample carries about 16,000 clones, 50% to 75% recorded once. Sample: PBMCs, taken before nivolumab (anti-PD-1) treatment. These receptors all stem from a person aged 40 to 85 with oral cavity squamous cell carcinoma. Both conserved end residues are part of each CDR3. D genes are given only for firm matches. Some rows mark clone size as missing; the rest say once, few, many or name a class of expanded clone.

DNA	CDR3	size	D	V	J
TGCGCCAGCAGCTTGGCTTCTCTGAACACTGAAGCTTTCTTT	CASSLASLNTEAFF	-	-	TRBV5-1	TRBJ1-1
TGTGCCAGCAGTTTAGGGGGTAGAATTCCTGAGACGCAGTATTTT	CASSLGGRIPETQYF	-	-	TRBV6-5	TRBJ2-3
TGTGCCAGCAGCCCCCACCAGGGGATGATTGCAGATACGCAGTATTTT	CASSPHQGMIADTQYF	-	-	TRBV9	TRBJ2-3
TGCGCCAGCAGCCAAGATGCAAGGGGACCGAATGAAAAACTGTTTTTT	CASSQDARGPNEKLFF	-	-	TRBV4-1	TRBJ1-4
TGTGCCAGCAGCTGGGACTTTCTTAGCTCTGGGGCCAACGTCCTGACTTTC	CASSWDFLSSGANVLTF	-	-	TRBV11-2	TRBJ2-6
TGTGCCAGCAGCTTAGGCACGATGACCCAGTACTTC	CASSLGTMTQYF	-	-	TRBV11-2	TRBJ2-5
TGCGCCAGCAGCCTGACGGAAGGTACCTATGGCTACACCTTC	CASSLTEGTYGYTF	-	-	TRBV5-1	TRBJ1-2
TGCGCCAGCAGAGGCGGGACAGGGGAAACAGATACGCAGTATTTT	CASRGGTGETDTQYF	once	TRBD1	TRBV10-1	TRBJ2-3
TGTGCCAGCAGTTTATCGGGCACAGATACGCAGTATTTT	CASSLSGTDTQYF	few	-	TRBV27	TRBJ2-3
TGTGCCAGCAGTGATACACTAGCGGGAGGCAATGAGCAGTTCTTC	CASSDTLAGGNEQFF	-	TRBD2	TRBV6-4	TRBJ2-1
TGTGCCAGCAGCTTTTCAAAGGGGACTGAAGCTTTCTTT	CASSFSKGTEAFF	-	-	TRBV13	TRBJ1-1
TGTGCCAGTAGCCTAACAGGGCTGGGCACTGAAGCTTTCTTT	CASSLTGLGTEAFF	-	-	TRBV19	TRBJ1-1
TGTGCCAGCACCGACCTGGAGGAGACCCAGTACTTC	CASTDLEETQYF	-	-	TRBV2	TRBJ2-5
TGCAGCGCCCGGGGACTAGCGGGAGGGCGGACCGGGGAGCTGTTTTTT	CSARGLAGGRTGELFF	-	TRBD2	TRBV29-1	TRBJ2-2
TGTGCCAGCAGCCCGGATCACCGAACCCTTTACGAGCAGTACTTC	CASSPDHRTLYEQYF	once	-	TRBV11-1	TRBJ2-7
TGCGCCACCCGACCGAGCTCTGGAAACACCATATATTTT	CATRPSSGNTIYF	once	-	TRBV10-2	TRBJ1-3
TGCGCCAGTAAAACCGGGACACCATACAATGAGCAGTTCTTC	CASKTGTPYNEQFF	few	-	TRBV5-1	TRBJ2-1
TGTGCCAGCAGGGCCGGGGAGCGAGTAGGAGAGACCCAGTACTTC	CASRAGERVGETQYF	-	-	TRBV2	TRBJ2-5
TGCAGTGCTAGTCTCGTAGGGCAGTACTTC	CSASLVGQYF	-	-	TRBV20-1	TRBJ2-7
TGTGCCAGCAGCTGGAACACTGGACAGCCCCAGCATTTT	CASSWNTGQPQHF	-	-	TRBV5-8	TRBJ1-5
TGTGCCAGCAGCAGAGGGACAGGAAACACCATATATTTT	CASSRGTGNTIYF	-	-	TRBV2	TRBJ1-3
TGTGCCAGCACTAGACAGGTATATAGCAATCAGCCCCAGCATTTT	CASTRQVYSNQPQHF	-	-	TRBV28	TRBJ1-5
TGTGCCACCAGCAGAGTGGGAGGGGGTACGGATACGCAGTATTTT	CATSRVGGGTDTQYF	-	-	TRBV15	TRBJ2-3
TGTGCCAGCAGAGTTGGGGACCACAACACCGGGGAGCTGTTTTTT	CASRVGDHNTGELFF	-	-	TRBV6-1	TRBJ2-2
TGCGCCAGCAGCCCGACGGGCTCCGTTTACAATGAGCAGTTCTTC	CASSPTGSVYNEQFF	-	-	TRBV5-1	TRBJ2-1
TGTGCCAGCAGTCCCGACATCACAGATACGCAGTATTTT	CASSPDITDTQYF	-	-	TRBV2	TRBJ2-3
TGTGCCAGCAGTGGTAGGACTAGCACAGATACGCAGTATTTT	CASSGRTSTDTQYF	-	-	TRBV2	TRBJ2-3
TGTGCCAGCAGCCCCTCCAGGAGCTCCTACAATGAGCAGTTCTTC	CASSPSRSSYNEQFF	-	-	TRBV7-3	TRBJ2-1
TGTGCCAGCAGCCCTAGAATCTTGGGCGGGGAGCTGTTTTTT	CASSPRILGGELFF	-	-	TRBV7-3	TRBJ2-2
TGTGCCAGCAGCTTAGGCGACGTCTACGAGCAGTACTTC	CASSLGDVYEQYF	once	-	TRBV11-2	TRBJ2-7
TGCGCCAGCAGCCGACAGGGGCTTACTGAAGCTTTCTTT	CASSRQGLTEAFF	-	TRBD1	TRBV4-1	TRBJ1-1